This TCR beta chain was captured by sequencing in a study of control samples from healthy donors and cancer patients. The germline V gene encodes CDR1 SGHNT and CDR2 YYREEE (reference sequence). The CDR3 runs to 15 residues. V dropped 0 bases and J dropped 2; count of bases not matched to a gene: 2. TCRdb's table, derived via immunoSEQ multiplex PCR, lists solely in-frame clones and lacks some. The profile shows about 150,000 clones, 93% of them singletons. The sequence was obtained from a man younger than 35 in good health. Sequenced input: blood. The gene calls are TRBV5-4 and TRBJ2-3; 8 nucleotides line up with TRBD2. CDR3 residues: CASSLGSGDTDTQYF. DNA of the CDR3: TGTGCCAGCAGCTTGGGTAGCGGGGACACAGATACGCAGTATTTT.